The T cell receptor (beta chain) under discussion was sequenced for a study of patients and donors after allogeneic stem cell transplantation. This clonotype showed up many times. The germline gives CDR1 SQVTM, CDR2 ANQGSEA. This CDR3 is 12 amino acids long. V was pared by 7 bases and J by 1 base, with 10 bases between. TCRdb re-called the RT-PCR reads through MiXCR, storing one row per CDR3 protein. The table shows roughly 940,000 distinct CDR3 sequences, with roughly 18% occurring only once. The sequenced material came from blood, either unsorted or a sorted T cell fraction (not recorded which). The chain joins TRBV29-1 to TRBJ1-1, with D possibly matching TRBD1 (5 bases). The origin of this receptor is a human donor who was either an allogeneic HSCT recipient or a stem cell or donor lymphocyte infusion donor (not recorded which). It is not recorded whose cells these are; they may come from a transplant donor. This CDR3 reads CSAKTGNTEAFF. The CDR3 coding sequence is TGCAGCGCCAAAACAGGGAACACTGAAGCTTTCTTT. The entire variable domain, with the rest obtained from reference TRBV29-1 and TRBJ1-1, is as follows: SAVISQKPSRDICQRGTSLTIQCQVDSQVTMMFWYRQQPGQSLTLIATANQGSEATYESGFVIDKFPISRPNLTFSTLTVSNMSPEDSSIYLCSAKTGNTEAFFGQGTRLTVV.